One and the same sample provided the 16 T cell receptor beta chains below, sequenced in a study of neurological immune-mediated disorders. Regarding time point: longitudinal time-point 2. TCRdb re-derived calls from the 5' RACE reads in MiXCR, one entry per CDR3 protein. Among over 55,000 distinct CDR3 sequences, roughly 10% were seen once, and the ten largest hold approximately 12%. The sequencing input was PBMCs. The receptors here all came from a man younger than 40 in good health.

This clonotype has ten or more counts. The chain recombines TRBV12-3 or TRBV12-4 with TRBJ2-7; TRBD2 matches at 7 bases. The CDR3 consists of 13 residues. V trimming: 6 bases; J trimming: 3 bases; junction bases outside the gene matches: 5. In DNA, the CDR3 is TGTGCCAGCAGCCAACTAGCGTTCTACGAGCAGTACTTC. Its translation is CASSQLAFYEQYF.

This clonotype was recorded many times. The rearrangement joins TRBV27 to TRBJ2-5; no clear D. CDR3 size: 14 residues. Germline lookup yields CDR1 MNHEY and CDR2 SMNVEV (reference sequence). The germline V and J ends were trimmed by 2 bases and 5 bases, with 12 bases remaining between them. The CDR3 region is CASSLVGIGETQYF. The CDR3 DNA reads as TGTGCCAGCAGTTTAGTAGGGATTGGGGAGACCCAGTACTTC.

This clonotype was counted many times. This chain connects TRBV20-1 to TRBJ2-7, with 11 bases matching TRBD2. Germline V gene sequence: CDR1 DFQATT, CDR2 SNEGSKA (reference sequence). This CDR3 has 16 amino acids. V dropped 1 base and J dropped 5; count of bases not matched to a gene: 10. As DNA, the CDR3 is TGCAGTGCTAGAGTCCCTATTAGCGGGAGGGCCCACGAGCAGTACTTC. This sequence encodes CSARVPISGRAHEQYF.

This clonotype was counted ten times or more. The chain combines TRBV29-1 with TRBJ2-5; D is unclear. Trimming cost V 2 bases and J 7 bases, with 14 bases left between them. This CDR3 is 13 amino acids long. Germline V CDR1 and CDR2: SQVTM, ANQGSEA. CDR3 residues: CSVENGRPGTQYF. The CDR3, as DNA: TGCAGCGTTGAAAATGGGCGTCCGGGGACCCAGTACTTC.

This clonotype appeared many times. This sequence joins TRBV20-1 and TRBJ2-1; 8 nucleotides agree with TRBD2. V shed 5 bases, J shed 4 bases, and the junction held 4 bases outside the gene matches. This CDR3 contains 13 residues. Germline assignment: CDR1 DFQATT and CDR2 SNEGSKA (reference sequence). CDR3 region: CSAGGRSYNEQFF. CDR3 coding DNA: TGCAGTGCTGGCGGGAGGTCGTACAATGAGCAGTTCTTC.

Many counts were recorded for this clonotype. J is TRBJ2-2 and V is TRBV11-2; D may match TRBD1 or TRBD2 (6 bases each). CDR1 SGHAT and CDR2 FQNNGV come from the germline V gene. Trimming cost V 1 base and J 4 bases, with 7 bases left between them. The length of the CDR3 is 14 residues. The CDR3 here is CASSLGGATGELFF. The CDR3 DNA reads TGTGCCAGCAGCTTAGGGGGGGCCACCGGGGAGCTGTTTTTT.

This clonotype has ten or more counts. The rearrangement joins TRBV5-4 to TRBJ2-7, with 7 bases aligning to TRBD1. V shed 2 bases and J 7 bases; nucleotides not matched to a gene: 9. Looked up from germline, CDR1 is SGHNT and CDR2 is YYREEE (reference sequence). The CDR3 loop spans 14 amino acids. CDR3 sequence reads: CASSFNLGQLEQYF. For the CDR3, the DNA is TGTGCCAGCAGCTTTAATCTGGGACAGCTGGAGCAGTACTTC.

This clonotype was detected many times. The CDR3: CASSPTPSTGELFF. The CDR3 coding sequence is TGCGCCAGCAGCCCGACTCCGAGCACCGGGGAGCTGTTTTTT. The V and J genes are TRBV5-1 and TRBJ2-2; D ambiguous. The V gene's germline CDR1 is SGHRS and CDR2 YFSETQ. The CDR3 consists of 14 residues. V gave up 4 bases and J gave up 4 bases, with 11 bases separating them.

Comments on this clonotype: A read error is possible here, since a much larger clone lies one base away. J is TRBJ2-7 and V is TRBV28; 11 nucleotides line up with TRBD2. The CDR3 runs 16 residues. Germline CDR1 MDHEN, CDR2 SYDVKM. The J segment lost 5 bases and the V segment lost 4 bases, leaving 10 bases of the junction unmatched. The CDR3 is CASSSLTSGITHEQYF. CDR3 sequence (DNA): TGTGCCAGCAGTTCCTTGACTAGCGGGATAACCCACGAGCAGTACTTC.

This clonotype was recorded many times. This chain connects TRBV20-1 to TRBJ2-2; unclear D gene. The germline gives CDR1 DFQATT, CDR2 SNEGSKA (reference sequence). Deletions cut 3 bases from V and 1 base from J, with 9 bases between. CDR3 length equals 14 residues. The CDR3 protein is CSARSSQNTGELFF. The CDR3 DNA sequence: TGCAGTGCTAGGTCCAGCCAGAACACCGGGGAGCTGTTTTTT.

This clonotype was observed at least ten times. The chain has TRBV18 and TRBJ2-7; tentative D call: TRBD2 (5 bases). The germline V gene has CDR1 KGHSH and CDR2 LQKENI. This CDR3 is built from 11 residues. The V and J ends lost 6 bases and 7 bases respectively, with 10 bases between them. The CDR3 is CASSAPGEQYF. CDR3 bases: TGTGCCAGCTCCGCACCGGGGGAGCAGTACTTC.

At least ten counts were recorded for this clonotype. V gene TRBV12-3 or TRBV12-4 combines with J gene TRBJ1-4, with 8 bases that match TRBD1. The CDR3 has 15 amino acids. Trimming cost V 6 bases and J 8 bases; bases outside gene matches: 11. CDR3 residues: CASSSDREGKEKLFF. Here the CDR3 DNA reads TGTGCCAGCAGCTCGGACAGGGAGGGAAAGGAAAAACTGTTTTTT.

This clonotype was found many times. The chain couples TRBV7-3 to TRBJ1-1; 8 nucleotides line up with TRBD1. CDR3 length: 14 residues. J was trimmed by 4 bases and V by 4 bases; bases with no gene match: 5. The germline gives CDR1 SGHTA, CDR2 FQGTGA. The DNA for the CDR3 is TGTGCCAGCAGCTCCCAGGGGGCAATCACTGAAGCTTTCTTT. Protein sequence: CASSSQGAITEAFF.

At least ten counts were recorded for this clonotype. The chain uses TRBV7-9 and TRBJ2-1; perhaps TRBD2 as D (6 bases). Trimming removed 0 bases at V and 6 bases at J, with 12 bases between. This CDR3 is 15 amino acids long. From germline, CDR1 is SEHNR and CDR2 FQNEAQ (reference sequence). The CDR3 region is CASSLAGETSNEQFF. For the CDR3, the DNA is TGTGCCAGCAGCTTAGCAGGGGAGACTAGCAATGAGCAGTTCTTC.

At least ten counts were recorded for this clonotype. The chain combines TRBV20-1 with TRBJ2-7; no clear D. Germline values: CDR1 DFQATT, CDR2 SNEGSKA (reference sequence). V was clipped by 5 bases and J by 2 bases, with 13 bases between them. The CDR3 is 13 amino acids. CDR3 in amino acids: CSAAPAPAYEQYF. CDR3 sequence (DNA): TGCAGTGCTGCGCCGGCCCCGGCCTACGAGCAGTACTTC.

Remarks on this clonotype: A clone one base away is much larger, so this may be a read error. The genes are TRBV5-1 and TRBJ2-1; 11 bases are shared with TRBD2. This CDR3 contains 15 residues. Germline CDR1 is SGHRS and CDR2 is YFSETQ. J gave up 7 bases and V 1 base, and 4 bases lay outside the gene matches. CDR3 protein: CASSLITSGSNEQFF. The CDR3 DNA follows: TGCGCCAGCAGCTTGATAACTAGCGGGAGTAATGAGCAGTTCTTC.